This TCR beta chain was captured by sequencing in a study of shared clonotypes between healthy human individuals (dated by TCRdb to between 2020 and 2021). Background on the whole study: The cohort included a few men and a couple of women between 18 and 49 years of age. For each donor, CD4 naive and CD4 memory were each run on three plates, CD8 naive on two plates, and CD8 memory on one plate. Leukapheresis yielded between about 0.9 and 9.5 billion PBMCs per donor. To increase sequencing depth and limit assay-specific biases, different laboratories used diverse techniques to prepare libraries and sequence TCR repertoires. The study deeply sequenced blood TCR repertoires of several healthy adults to estimate repertoire size and the extent of clonotype sharing between individuals. The paper's findings and limits, for the study overall: Approximately 5% of naive CD4, approximately 3.7% of naive CD8, approximately 2.2% of memory CD4, and approximately 0.4% of memory CD8 clonotypes were shared across a few donors. Sampling was restricted to blood, and TCR repertoires in tissues likely differ from the TCR repertoires found in blood. Rarefaction of sorted-subset datasets indicated incomplete sequencing despite the large sequencing depth. Estimated clonotype richness was generally larger for naive than for memory subsets. Because the study included a small number of donors, the genetic and exposure-history diversity represented was limited. Pairwise subsampling led to the expectation that sequencing depth would affect the degree of clonotype sharing among donors. Compared with non-shared clonotypes, clonotypes shared by all four sorted-subset donors had higher generation probabilities.

TCR CDR3 regions were amplified from genomic DNA by multiplex PCR using the deep immunoSEQ assay. Genomic DNA extracted from each cell subset was distributed evenly over all wells of several immunoSEQ 96-well plates, and each plate served as one replicate. For sorted subsets, around 0.2 ug genomic DNA, equal to 30,000 or so T cell genomes, was loaded into each replicate PCR. The purified libraries were quantified using a Qubit 3.0 fluorometer, sized with a Bioanalyzer 2100, and then quantified again using the KAPA Library Quantification kit. Every immunoSEQ 96-well plate was sequenced on a dedicated single-read 150-cycle Illumina NextSeq 550 flow cell. On the study's bioinformatics: The immunoSEQ output contained only junctional sequences without quality scores, so filtering could not match that applied to full-length reads. To assign V/J genes and CDR3, sequences were annotated against IMGT germline references using PyIR, a Python wrapper for IgBLAST v1.9. Reads were filtered out if the reads had weak V/J assignments (E-value above 1e-6), no CDR3, stop codons, out-of-frame junctions, or ambiguous translated residues. V3J clonotypes were defined as sequences sharing an identical inferred V gene, J gene, and CDR3 amino acid sequence. Percentage overlap between repertoires was computed as shared unique clonotypes divided by the size of the smaller repertoire. Richness of each repertoire was evaluated using RTK rarefaction, the Chao1 estimator, and Recon v2.1 estimates of unobserved clonotypes. Generation probabilities were computed with OLGA for all TCRbeta clonotypes obtained by the gDNA method from a few donors. TCRdb took this table from immuneACCESS and kept in-frame rearrangements with V and J called. Such tables lack part of the clones; where checked against another copy, unresolved V genes explain under half of the gap, and the rest is unexplained. V, J and clone size are those of that table, while D and trimming were read from the DNA. This sample lists about 980,000 clones; 76% were detected once. Over 1.3% of the sample lies in the top ten.

The donors were healthy, HIV-negative adults who had no recently reported acute infections or vaccinations. All donors were Caucasian adults living in Nashville, Tennessee, USA. CD4+ T cells were enriched by magnetic negative selection; naive cells were then positively selected on CD45RA, and the negative fraction formed the memory subset. Blood was collected by leukapheresis, and PBMCs were isolated by Ficoll-Histopaque density gradient centrifugation and then cryopreserved in liquid nitrogen vapor phase. Analytical flow cytometry was used to check the purity and quantity of each magnetically sorted T cell population. Genomic DNA was isolated from every sorted fraction and measured by UV absorbance on a Nanodrop 2000c. From the germline V gene, CDR1 is SQVTM and CDR2 is ANQGSEA. V is cut by 7 bases and J by 6 bases, and the space between the germline ends is 15 bases. The CDR3 goes from the cysteine to the phenylalanine over 13 residues. Only the CDR3 DNA stays, 39 bases, in frame from base 1.

This clone was seen a few times. The antigen this receptor binds is unknown. No qualities accompany the bases; no much larger clone lies one base away. Sequenced input: memory CD4+ T cells sorted from blood. This specimen's cell subset or site label, per the study, means: CD45RA-negative fraction. This clonotype originated in a man aged 18-30 years in good health. Recombination joined TRBV29-1 with TRBJ1-4, with a tentative D gene TRBD1 over 6 matching bases. In nucleotide form, the sequence is TGCAGCGCTAGGAGGGGGGTAGATGAAAAACTGTTTTTT. Its protein product is CSARRGVDEKLFF.